The clone carrying this TCR beta chain was seen a few times. Its cognate antigen is unknown. The sample comes from a study of post-analysis software for immune sequencing data. Across the whole study: Relapsing-remitting, secondary progressive and progressive-relapsing forms of multiple sclerosis all featured among disease courses. Study results and caveats: Batch-mates among the samples co-clustered strongly by F measure.

Researchers reported that TCR beta cDNA libraries carried unique molecular identifiers. Out of about 1 to 11 million T cells, roughly 0.5 million cDNA molecules were generated. From the PCR reads, TCRdb called clonotypes with MiXCR, one entry per CDR3 protein. The table shows approximately 460,000 distinct CDR3 sequences, with roughly 45% occurring only once. The material sequenced was blood. This sequence originates from a girl aged 5-17 years with multiple sclerosis.

The CDR3 DNA follows: TGCAGGCCAGGGAGTACCGTTACAGATACGCAGTATTTT. This gives the protein CRPGSTVTDTQYF. The chain is built from TRBV20-1 and TRBJ2-3, with D tentatively TRBD1 or TRBD2 (5 bases each). The CDR3 contains 13 residues. The germline gives CDR1 DFQATT, CDR2 SNEGSKA (reference sequence).